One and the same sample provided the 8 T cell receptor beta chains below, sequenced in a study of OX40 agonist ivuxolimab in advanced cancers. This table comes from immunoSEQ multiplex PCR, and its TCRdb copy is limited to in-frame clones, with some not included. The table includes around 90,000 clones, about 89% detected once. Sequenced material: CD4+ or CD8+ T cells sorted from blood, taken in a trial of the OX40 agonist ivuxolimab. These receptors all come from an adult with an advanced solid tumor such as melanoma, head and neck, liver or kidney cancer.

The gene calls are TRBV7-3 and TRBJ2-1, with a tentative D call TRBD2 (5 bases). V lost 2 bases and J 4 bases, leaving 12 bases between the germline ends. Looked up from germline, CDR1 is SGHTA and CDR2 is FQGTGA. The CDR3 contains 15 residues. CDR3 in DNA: TGTGCCAGCAGCTTAGGGAAGCGGCCATACAATGAGCAGTTCTTC. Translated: CASSLGKRPYNEQFF.

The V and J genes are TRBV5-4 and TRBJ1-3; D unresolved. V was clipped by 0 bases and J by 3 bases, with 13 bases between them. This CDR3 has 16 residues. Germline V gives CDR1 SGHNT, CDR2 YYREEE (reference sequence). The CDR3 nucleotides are TGTGCCAGCAGCTTGGTGGGCAACGGGTATGGAAACACCATATATTTT. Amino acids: CASSLVGNGYGNTIYF.

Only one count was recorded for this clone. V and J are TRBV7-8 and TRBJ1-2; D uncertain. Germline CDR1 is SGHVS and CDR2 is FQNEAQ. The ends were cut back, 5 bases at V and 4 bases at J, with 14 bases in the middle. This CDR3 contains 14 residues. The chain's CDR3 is CASSLSGVGYGYTF. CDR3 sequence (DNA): TGTGCCAGCAGCCTAAGTGGGGTAGGCTATGGCTACACCTTC. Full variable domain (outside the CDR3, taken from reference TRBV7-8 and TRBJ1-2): GAGVSQSPRYKVAKRGQDVALRCDPISGHVSLFWYQQALGQGPEFLTYFQNEAQLDKSGLPSDRFFAERPEGSVSTLKIQRTQQEDSAVYLCASSLSGVGYGYTFGSGTRLTVV.

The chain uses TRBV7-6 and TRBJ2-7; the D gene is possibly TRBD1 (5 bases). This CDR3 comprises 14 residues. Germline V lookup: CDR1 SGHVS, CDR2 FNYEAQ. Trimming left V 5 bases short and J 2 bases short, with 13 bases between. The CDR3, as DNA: TGTGCCAGCAGCGCCAGGGAAAGTGCCTACGAGCAGTACGTC. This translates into CASSARESAYEQYV.

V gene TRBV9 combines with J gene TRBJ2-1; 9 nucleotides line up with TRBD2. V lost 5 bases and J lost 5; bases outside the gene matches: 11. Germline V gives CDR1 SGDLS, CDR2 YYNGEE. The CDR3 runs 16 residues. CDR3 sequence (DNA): TGTGCCAGCAGTCCTCTAGCGGGATATGCGAACAATGAGCAGTTCTTC. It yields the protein CASSPLAGYANNEQFF.

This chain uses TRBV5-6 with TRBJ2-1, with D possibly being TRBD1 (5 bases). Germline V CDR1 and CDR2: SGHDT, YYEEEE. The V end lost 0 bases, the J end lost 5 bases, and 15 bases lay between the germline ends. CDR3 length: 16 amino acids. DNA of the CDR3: TGTGCCAGCAGCTTGGATCCAGGGTCCCGTAACAATGAGCAGTTCTTC. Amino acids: CASSLDPGSRNNEQFF.

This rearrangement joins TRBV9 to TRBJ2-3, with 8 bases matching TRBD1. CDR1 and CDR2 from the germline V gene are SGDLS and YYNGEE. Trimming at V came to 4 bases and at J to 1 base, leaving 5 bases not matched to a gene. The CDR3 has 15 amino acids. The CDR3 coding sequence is TGTGCCAGCAGCCAGACAGGGGACCGCACAGATACGCAGTATTTT. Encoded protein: CASSQTGDRTDTQYF.

CDR3 coding DNA: TGTGCCAGCAGCCGAATAGACAGGAATGTCGGTGGCTACACCTTC. Its translation is CASSRIDRNVGGYTF. The V call is TRBV7-8, the J call TRBJ1-2, with D possibly being TRBD1 (6 bases). The CDR3 is made up of 15 amino acids. V was shortened by 5 bases and J by 7 bases, with 20 bases between the two germline ends. Germline CDR1 is SGHVS and CDR2 is FQNEAQ.